The present TCR beta chain was sequenced within a study of control samples from healthy donors and cancer patients. Produced via immunoSEQ multiplex PCR; TCRdb's table is partial and in-frame only. The table lists about 73,000 clones, roughly 86% of them singletons. Germline CDR1 reads GTSNPN; CDR2 reads SVGIG (reference sequence). The CDR3 runs 14 residues. Trimming left V 3 bases short and J 4 bases short, with 12 bases between. This TCR was recovered from a man aged 60 to 69 with lung cancer. The chain carries TRBV30 and TRBJ1-4; D remains unclear. Material: PBMCs. The CDR3 spells CAWSPSILNEKLFF. CDR3 DNA: TGTGCCTGGAGCCCGTCGATCCTTAATGAAAAACTGTTTTTT.